This TCR beta chain was observed in a study of vaccination and CD4 T cells after COVID-19. Study as a whole: Overlapping spike peptides of SARS-CoV-2, HCoV-NL63, HCoV-OC43 and HCoV-229E stimulated the cells. Notes on the study in general: Only relatively few convalescent patients were studied, and early post-infection timepoints were not analyzed.

Treatment given: roughly 11-day PBMC culture with coronavirus spike peptide pools or control peptides (ViraFEST assay). From the unexposed donor, CD4+ T cells were collected ahead of the COVID-19 pandemic (2011-2018). Comment on this clonotype: Its antigen is undetermined.

Sequencing of cultured CD4+ T cell DNA used the Oncomine TCR Beta short-read assay. Using its own MiXCR run on the PCR reads, TCRdb lists one record per CDR3 protein. The data contain several thousand distinct CDR3 sequences, roughly 39% of them seen just once; the ten biggest clones take up around 18%. V lost 4 bases to trimming and J lost 4 bases; unmatched junction nucleotides: 2. Germline V CDR1 and CDR2: MNHEY, SVGAGI. CDR3 length equals 14 residues. The chain couples TRBV6-5 to TRBJ1-3; 9 nucleotides line up with TRBD1. This TCR was sampled from a human donor in good health. The sequencing input was CD4+ T cells from blood, cultured in vitro. The CDR3 region is CASSSGQGGNTIYF. CDR3 DNA sequence: TGTGCCAGCAGTTCGGGACAGGGCGGAAACACCATATATTTT.